Listed below are T cell receptor beta chains from one sample, sequenced in a study of regulatory T cells in long-lasting Graves disease. TCRdb called the multiplex PCR reads again in MiXCR, with one record for every CDR3 protein. The data contain hundreds of thousands of distinct CDR3 sequences, 15% of them seen just once; the ten biggest clones take up roughly 8%. The same specimen was also included in a second study, on T cells in Graves' hyperthyroidism and ophthalmopathy.

The sample consisted of peripheral blood mononuclear cells (PBMCs), taken at new diagnosis, from a patient treated with antithyroid drugs. The receptors stem from a woman in her thirties or forties with Graves disease. CDR3s include the opening cysteine and the closing phenylalanine or tryptophan. A D gene is named only where the DNA matches it firmly. Size is stated for part of the rows, as once, few or many counts, or as a class when the clone is expanded.

clone_size: few; j_call: TRBJ2-3; v_call: TRBV29-1; d_call: TRBD1; cdr3_nt: TGCAGCACCCGGGACAGCAGCACAGATACGCAGTATTTT; cdr3_aa: CSTRDSSTDTQYF
clone_size: -; j_call: TRBJ2-3; v_call: TRBV12-3/TRBV12-4; d_call: TRBD1; cdr3_nt: TGTGCCAGCAGTTTTTATCCGGGACAGAGCACAGATACGCAGTATTTT; cdr3_aa: CASSFYPGQSTDTQYF
clone_size: many; j_call: TRBJ2-7; v_call: TRBV7-9; d_call: TRBD2; cdr3_nt: TGTGCCAGCAGCCGACTAGCGGGAGGCTACGAGCAGTACTTC; cdr3_aa: CASSRLAGGYEQYF
clone_size: many; j_call: TRBJ2-1; v_call: TRBV15; d_call: -; cdr3_nt: TGTGCCACCAGCATCCAAGGGGCGGGACCCTACAATGAGCAGTTCTTC; cdr3_aa: CATSIQGAGPYNEQFF
clone_size: many; j_call: TRBJ2-1; v_call: TRBV10-2; d_call: -; cdr3_nt: TGCGCCAGCAGTGAGGAGGGTGGTGAGCAGTTCTTC; cdr3_aa: CASSEEGGEQFF
clone_size: many; j_call: TRBJ1-6; v_call: TRBV6-1; d_call: -; cdr3_nt: TGTGCCACAACTTCGCGGGGTAATTCACCCCTCCACTTT; cdr3_aa: CATTSRGNSPLHF
clone_size: many; j_call: TRBJ1-5; v_call: TRBV20-1; d_call: -; cdr3_nt: TGCAGTGCTGGGGGGGGCGAGAATGGAAATCAGCCCCAGCATTTT; cdr3_aa: CSAGGGENGNQPQHF
clone_size: few; j_call: TRBJ1-5; v_call: TRBV20-1; d_call: -; cdr3_nt: TGCAGTGCTAGCGGACCGAATAGCAATCAGCCCCAGCATTTT; cdr3_aa: CSASGPNSNQPQHF
clone_size: many; j_call: TRBJ2-7; v_call: TRBV10-3; d_call: -; cdr3_nt: TGTGCCATCAGTGAGTCGGCGGTGGGGACTCAGGGATCGGAGCAGTACTTC; cdr3_aa: CAISESAVGTQGSEQYF
clone_size: many; j_call: TRBJ2-5; v_call: TRBV2; d_call: TRBD2; cdr3_nt: TGTGCCAGCAGAACAGAGTTTTTAGCGGGTGAAAAGACCCAGTACTTC; cdr3_aa: CASRTEFLAGEKTQYF
clone_size: many; j_call: TRBJ2-4; v_call: TRBV28; d_call: TRBD1; cdr3_nt: TGTGCCAGCAGTCCCCGGGACAGGGGAAACATTCAGTACTTC; cdr3_aa: CASSPRDRGNIQYF
clone_size: few; j_call: TRBJ2-2; v_call: TRBV6-2/TRBV6-3; d_call: TRBD2; cdr3_nt: TGTGCCAGCAGCTATCTAGCGGGAGGGGGCCGGGAGCTGTTTTTT; cdr3_aa: CASSYLAGGGRELFF
clone_size: many; j_call: TRBJ1-5; v_call: TRBV6-1; d_call: TRBD1; cdr3_nt: TGTGCCAGCAGCTCGGGACAGGGTGCTACGCATTTT; cdr3_aa: CASSSGQGATHF
clone_size: -; j_call: TRBJ2-7; v_call: TRBV20-1; d_call: TRBD2; cdr3_nt: TGCAGTGCTAGAGATGGGGGTTCGACTAGCTCCGAGCAGTACTTC; cdr3_aa: CSARDGGSTSSEQYF
clone_size: -; j_call: TRBJ1-2; v_call: TRBV12-3/TRBV12-4; d_call: -; cdr3_nt: TGTGCCAGCACCCCAGTCGGGGCGGATGGCTACACCTTC; cdr3_aa: CASTPVGADGYTF
clone_size: many; j_call: TRBJ2-1; v_call: TRBV5-8; d_call: -; cdr3_nt: TGTGCCAGCAGCTTAGGGACAACCGCTTCCAATGAGCAGTTCTTC; cdr3_aa: CASSLGTTASNEQFF
clone_size: many; j_call: TRBJ2-7; v_call: TRBV5-1; d_call: TRBD2; cdr3_nt: TGCGCCAGCAGCCGGGAGGGGTACGAGCAGTACTTC; cdr3_aa: CASSREGYEQYF
clone_size: many; j_call: TRBJ2-7; v_call: TRBV5-4; d_call: -; cdr3_nt: TGTGCCAGCAGCCCCGGGGAGGGGGCTTACGAGCAGTACTTC; cdr3_aa: CASSPGEGAYEQYF
clone_size: many; j_call: TRBJ1-5; v_call: TRBV2; d_call: -; cdr3_nt: TGTGCCAGCAATGAGAGGGGTAGCAATCAGCCCCAGCATTTT; cdr3_aa: CASNERGSNQPQHF
clone_size: -; j_call: TRBJ2-1; v_call: TRBV4-1; d_call: TRBD2; cdr3_nt: TGCGCCAGCAGCCAAAACCCCCCGGGACTAGCGGGAGTAATCCCCCCGGGCTCCTACAATGAGCAGTTCTTC; cdr3_aa: CASSQNPPGLAGVIPPGSYNEQFF
clone_size: few; j_call: TRBJ2-7; v_call: TRBV10-3; d_call: -; cdr3_nt: TGTGCCATCAGTTATCACAGGCCCAACTACGAGCAGTACTTC; cdr3_aa: CAISYHRPNYEQYF
clone_size: -; j_call: TRBJ1-6; v_call: TRBV10-1; d_call: -; cdr3_nt: TGCGCCAGCAGGGAGGGTTGGAATTCACCCCTCCACTTT; cdr3_aa: CASREGWNSPLHF